This TCR beta chain came from a study of metastatic and nonmetastatic thyroid tumors. Study in general: Samples came from malignant and benign thyroid patients, and repertoires were compared across blood and tumor or nodule tissue. Study-wide findings and caveats: TCR beta diversity was reportedly significantly higher in malignant thyroid tumors than benign nodules, in blood and tumor.

Each patient went into thyroid surgery without having received any treatment. This clone was counted ten times or more. Its antigen is as yet unknown. How the authors handled the data: The study's classifier, a distant-metastasis tool for papillary thyroid cancer, was built using CDR3 differences across clinicopathological groups. TCRdb reassembled clones from the PCR reads with MiXCR. The V and J calls come from TCRdb's annotation, not from the publication. The sample lists 32,000 or so clones; less than 20% were seen once. Sequencing was carried out using blood. This TCR was sampled from a female donor with papillary thyroid cancer or a benign thyroid nodule (not recorded which). Some clones in this sample may be carry-over from other donors' samples.

CDR3 sequence reads: CASSLAGANEQFF. CDR3 DNA sequence: TGTGCCAGCAGCCTAGCGGGGGCCAATGAGCAGTTCTTC. The chain links TRBV3-1 to TRBJ2-1, with 9 bases lining up with TRBD2. V trimming: 4 bases; J trimming: 6 bases; junction bases outside the gene matches: 1. This CDR3 is 13 amino acids long. Germline V gene lookup returns CDR1 LGHDT and CDR2 YNNKEL (reference sequence).